Listed below are T cell receptor beta chains from one sample, sequenced in a study of control samples from healthy donors and cancer patients. The data were produced by immunoSEQ multiplex PCR, yet TCRdb's version contains in-frame clones alone and is incomplete. The table has 140,000 to 150,000 clones, around 90% seen once. The sequenced material came from blood. The receptors stem from a man aged 25 to 45 in good health. The CDR3 runs from the conserved cysteine through the conserved F or W. Fields, in order: clone size, J gene, D gene, V gene, CDR3 DNA, CDR3 protein. The D gene is left open where the match is weak. Where a row states a size, it is once, few, many or the class of an expanded clone; other rows omit it.

clone_size: once
j_call: TRBJ1-5
d_call: .
v_call: TRBV19
cdr3_nt: TGTGCCAGTAGTATAGCTAGGGGGCAGCCCCAGCATTTT
cdr3_aa: CASSIARGQPQHF

clone_size: .
j_call: TRBJ1-1
d_call: .
v_call: TRBV11-2
cdr3_nt: TGTGCCAGCAGCCTACCCGCGCCTCGGGGTAACACTGAAGCTTTCTTT
cdr3_aa: CASSLPAPRGNTEAFF

clone_size: .
j_call: TRBJ2-1
d_call: TRBD2
v_call: TRBV4-2
cdr3_nt: TGTGCCAGCAGCCAAGAAGCCCCCCGACTAGCGGGGGGGGGCGGTGAGCAGTTCTTC
cdr3_aa: CASSQEAPRLAGGGGEQFF

clone_size: .
j_call: TRBJ2-1
d_call: TRBD1
v_call: TRBV5-1
cdr3_nt: TGCGCCAGCAGCTTGGCAGGACAGGAGCTCAATGAGCAGTTCTTC
cdr3_aa: CASSLAGQELNEQFF

clone_size: .
j_call: TRBJ1-1
d_call: .
v_call: TRBV6-5
cdr3_nt: TGTGCCAGCAGTTACGGACGGGTTTCGAACACTGAAGCTTTCTTT
cdr3_aa: CASSYGRVSNTEAFF

clone_size: .
j_call: TRBJ2-7
d_call: TRBD2
v_call: TRBV11-2
cdr3_nt: TGTGCCAGCAGCTTAGCAGCGGGAGGGCCTTTGGACGAGCAGTACTTC
cdr3_aa: CASSLAAGGPLDEQYF

clone_size: .
j_call: TRBJ2-5
d_call: .
v_call: TRBV5-6
cdr3_nt: TGTGCCAGCAGCCCGACTCGAGGGGAGACCCAGTACTTC
cdr3_aa: CASSPTRGETQYF

clone_size: .
j_call: TRBJ1-1
d_call: TRBD1
v_call: TRBV29-1
cdr3_nt: TGCAGCGCGGGACAGGGCCAGAACACTGAAGCTTTCTTT
cdr3_aa: CSAGQGQNTEAFF

clone_size: .
j_call: TRBJ2-3
d_call: .
v_call: TRBV12-3/TRBV12-4
cdr3_nt: TGTGCCAGCAGTACTACCACAGATACGCAGTATTTT
cdr3_aa: CASSTTTDTQYF

clone_size: .
j_call: TRBJ2-1
d_call: TRBD1
v_call: TRBV5-1
cdr3_nt: TGCGCCAGCAGCTTTGACAGGGTGCCTGAGCAGTTCTTC
cdr3_aa: CASSFDRVPEQFF

clone_size: .
j_call: TRBJ2-7
d_call: .
v_call: TRBV9
cdr3_nt: TGTGCCAGCAGCCTCACGGGGGCCATGTCCTACGAGCAGTACTTC
cdr3_aa: CASSLTGAMSYEQYF

clone_size: medium-sized
j_call: TRBJ1-2
d_call: TRBD1
v_call: TRBV6-1
cdr3_nt: TGTGCCAGCAGTGAAACAGGGGAGTACTATGGCTACACCTTC
cdr3_aa: CASSETGEYYGYTF

clone_size: .
j_call: TRBJ1-6
d_call: .
v_call: TRBV5-6
cdr3_nt: TGTGCCAGCGTAGACCTACATGCAAGTTCACCCCTCCACTTT
cdr3_aa: CASVDLHASSPLHF

clone_size: .
j_call: TRBJ1-5
d_call: .
v_call: TRBV12-2
cdr3_nt: TGTGCAAGTCGCCTTCCCCAGGGGATCAGTCAGCCCCAGCATTTT
cdr3_aa: CASRLPQGISQPQHF

clone_size: .
j_call: TRBJ1-3
d_call: .
v_call: TRBV4-3
cdr3_nt: TGCGCCAGCAGCGCTGGGGGTATCGGGACTGGAAACACCATATATTTT
cdr3_aa: CASSAGGIGTGNTIYF

clone_size: once
j_call: TRBJ2-1
d_call: TRBD2
v_call: TRBV4-2
cdr3_nt: TGTGCCAGCAGCCAAGTGGCTAGCGGGGACAATGAGCAGTTCTTC
cdr3_aa: CASSQVASGDNEQFF

clone_size: .
j_call: TRBJ2-1
d_call: .
v_call: TRBV3-1/TRBV3-2
cdr3_nt: TGTGCCAGCAGCGATCCGGGGCTAGCTGAGCAGTTCTTC
cdr3_aa: CASSDPGLAEQFF

clone_size: .
j_call: TRBJ1-1
d_call: .
v_call: TRBV4-3
cdr3_nt: TGCGCCAGCAGCCAAGATGGGCCAGGGCTGAGGACTGAAGCTTTCTTT
cdr3_aa: CASSQDGPGLRTEAFF